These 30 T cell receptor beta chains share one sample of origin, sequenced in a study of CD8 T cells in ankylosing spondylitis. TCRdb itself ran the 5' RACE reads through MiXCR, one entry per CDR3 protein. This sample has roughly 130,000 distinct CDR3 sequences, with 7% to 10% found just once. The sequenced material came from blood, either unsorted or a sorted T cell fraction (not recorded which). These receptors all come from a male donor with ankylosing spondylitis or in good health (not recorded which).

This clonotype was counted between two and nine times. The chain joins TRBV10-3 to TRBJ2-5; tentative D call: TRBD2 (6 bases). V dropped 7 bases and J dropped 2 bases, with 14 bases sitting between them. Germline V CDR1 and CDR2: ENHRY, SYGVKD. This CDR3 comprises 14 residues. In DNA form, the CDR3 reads TGTGCCATCATTGGGGAGGCAGAACAAGAGACCCAGTACTTC. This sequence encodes CAIIGEAEQETQYF.

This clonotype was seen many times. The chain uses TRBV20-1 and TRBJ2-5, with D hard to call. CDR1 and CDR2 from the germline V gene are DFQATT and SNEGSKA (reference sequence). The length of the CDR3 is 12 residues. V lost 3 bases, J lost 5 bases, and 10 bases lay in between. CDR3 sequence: CSASDGPETQYF. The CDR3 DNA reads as TGCAGTGCTAGTGACGGGCCGGAGACCCAGTACTTC.

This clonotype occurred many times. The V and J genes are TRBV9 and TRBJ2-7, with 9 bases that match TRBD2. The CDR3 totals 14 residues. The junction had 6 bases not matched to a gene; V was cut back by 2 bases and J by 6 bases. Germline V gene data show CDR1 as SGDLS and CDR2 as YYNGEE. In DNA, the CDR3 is TGTGCCAGCAGCGTTAGCGGGAGTACGGCCGAGCAGTACTTC. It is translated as CASSVSGSTAEQYF.

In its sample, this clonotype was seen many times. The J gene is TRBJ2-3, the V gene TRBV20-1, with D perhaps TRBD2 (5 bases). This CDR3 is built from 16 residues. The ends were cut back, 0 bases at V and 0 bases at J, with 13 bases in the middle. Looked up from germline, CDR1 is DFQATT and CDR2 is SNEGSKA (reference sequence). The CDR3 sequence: CSARDRPRGSTDTQYF. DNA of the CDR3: TGCAGTGCTAGAGATCGGCCCCGAGGGAGCACAGATACGCAGTATTTT.

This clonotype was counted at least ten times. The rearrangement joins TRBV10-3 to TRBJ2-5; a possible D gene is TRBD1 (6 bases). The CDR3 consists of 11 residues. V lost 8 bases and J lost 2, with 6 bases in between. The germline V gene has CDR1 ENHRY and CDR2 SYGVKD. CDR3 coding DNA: TGTGCCATCGGACAGCAAGAGACCCAGTACTTC. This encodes CAIGQQETQYF.

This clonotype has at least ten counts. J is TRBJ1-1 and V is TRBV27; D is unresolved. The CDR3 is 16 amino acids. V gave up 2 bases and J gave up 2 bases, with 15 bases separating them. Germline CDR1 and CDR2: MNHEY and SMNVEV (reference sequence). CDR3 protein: CASSLQSTTLNTEAFF. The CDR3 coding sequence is TGTGCCAGCAGTTTACAGAGTACAACTCTTAACACTGAAGCTTTCTTT.

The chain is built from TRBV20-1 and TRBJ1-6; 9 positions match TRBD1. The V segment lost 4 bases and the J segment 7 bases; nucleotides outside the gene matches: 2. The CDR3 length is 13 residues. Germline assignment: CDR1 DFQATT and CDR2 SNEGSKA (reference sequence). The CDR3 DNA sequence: TGCAGTGCTACGGGACAGGGCAATTCACCCCTCCACTTT. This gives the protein CSATGQGNSPLHF.

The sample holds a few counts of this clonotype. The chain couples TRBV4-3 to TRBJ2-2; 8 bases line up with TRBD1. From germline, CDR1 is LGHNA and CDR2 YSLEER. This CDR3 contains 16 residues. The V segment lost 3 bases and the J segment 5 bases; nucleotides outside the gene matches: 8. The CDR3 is CASSQVWTGYTGELFF. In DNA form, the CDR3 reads TGCGCCAGCAGCCAGGTTTGGACAGGGTATACCGGGGAGCTGTTTTTT.

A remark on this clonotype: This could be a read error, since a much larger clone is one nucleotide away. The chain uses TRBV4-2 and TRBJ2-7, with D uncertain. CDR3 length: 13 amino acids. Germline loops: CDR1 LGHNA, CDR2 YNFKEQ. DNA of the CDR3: TGTTCCAGCAGCCAAGATTGGGGTAGGGAGCAGTACTTC. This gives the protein CSSSQDWGREQYF.

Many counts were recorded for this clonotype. The CDR3 here is CSAVDNEQFF. Here the CDR3 DNA reads TGCAGTGCAGTGGACAATGAGCAGTTCTTC. The chain carries TRBV20-1 and TRBJ2-1; D is unclear. Trimming shortened V by 6 bases and J by 5 bases, and 5 bases separated the two germline ends. The CDR3 extends over 10 amino acids. Germline V CDR1 and CDR2: DFQATT, SNEGSKA (reference sequence).

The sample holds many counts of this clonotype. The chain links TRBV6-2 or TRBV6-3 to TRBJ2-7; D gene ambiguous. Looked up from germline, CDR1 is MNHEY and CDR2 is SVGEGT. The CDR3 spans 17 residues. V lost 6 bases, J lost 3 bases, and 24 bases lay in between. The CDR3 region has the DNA TGTGCCAGCAGAGTCGACTTCCCGGGTAAATCTTTCTACGAGCAGTACTTC. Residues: CASRVDFPGKSFYEQYF.

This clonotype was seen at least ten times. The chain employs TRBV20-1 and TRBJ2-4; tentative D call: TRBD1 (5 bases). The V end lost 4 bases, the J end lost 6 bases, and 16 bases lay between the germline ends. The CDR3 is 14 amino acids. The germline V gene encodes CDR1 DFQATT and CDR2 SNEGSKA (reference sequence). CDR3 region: CSATIQGSGNIQYF. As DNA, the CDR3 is TGCAGTGCTACCATCCAGGGTTCTGGAAACATTCAGTACTTC.

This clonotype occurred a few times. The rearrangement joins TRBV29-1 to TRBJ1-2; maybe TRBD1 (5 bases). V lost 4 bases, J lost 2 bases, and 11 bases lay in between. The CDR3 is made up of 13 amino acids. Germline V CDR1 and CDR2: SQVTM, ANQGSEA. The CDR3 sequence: CSVVTEENYGYTF. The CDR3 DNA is TGCAGCGTTGTGACAGAGGAAAACTATGGCTACACCTTC.

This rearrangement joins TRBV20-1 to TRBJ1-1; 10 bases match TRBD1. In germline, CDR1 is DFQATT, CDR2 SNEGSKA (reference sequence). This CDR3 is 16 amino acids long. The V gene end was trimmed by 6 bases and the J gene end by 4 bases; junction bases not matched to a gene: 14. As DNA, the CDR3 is TGCAGTGCCAAGGTTCGGGACAGGGGTCGAGGCACTGAAGCTTTCTTT. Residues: CSAKVRDRGRGTEAFF.

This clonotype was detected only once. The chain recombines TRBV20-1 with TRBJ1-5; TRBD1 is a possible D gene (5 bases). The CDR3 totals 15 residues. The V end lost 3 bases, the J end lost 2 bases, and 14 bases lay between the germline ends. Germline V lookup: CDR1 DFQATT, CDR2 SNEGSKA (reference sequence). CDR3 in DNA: TGCAGTGCTAGCAGGCTCGTCAGGGGCAATCAGCCCCAGCATTTT. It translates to CSASRLVRGNQPQHF.

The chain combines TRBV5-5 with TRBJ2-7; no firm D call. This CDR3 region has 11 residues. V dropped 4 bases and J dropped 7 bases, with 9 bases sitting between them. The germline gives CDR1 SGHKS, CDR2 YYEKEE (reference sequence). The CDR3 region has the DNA TGTGCCAGCAGCCAGGCTCTGGAGCAGTACTTC. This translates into CASSQALEQYF. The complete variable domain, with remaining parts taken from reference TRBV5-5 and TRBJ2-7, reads DAGVTQSPTHLIKTRGQQVTLRCSPISGHKSVSWYQQVLGQGPQFIFQYYEKEERGRGNFPDRFSARQFPNYSSELNVNALLLGDSALYLCASSQALEQYFGPGTRLTVT.

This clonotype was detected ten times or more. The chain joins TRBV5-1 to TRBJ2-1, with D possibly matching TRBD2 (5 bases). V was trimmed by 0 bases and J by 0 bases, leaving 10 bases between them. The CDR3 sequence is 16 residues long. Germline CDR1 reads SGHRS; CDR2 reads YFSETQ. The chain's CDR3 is CASSLGVGVSYNEQFF. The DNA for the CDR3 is TGCGCCAGCAGCTTGGGGGTGGGAGTCTCCTACAATGAGCAGTTCTTC.

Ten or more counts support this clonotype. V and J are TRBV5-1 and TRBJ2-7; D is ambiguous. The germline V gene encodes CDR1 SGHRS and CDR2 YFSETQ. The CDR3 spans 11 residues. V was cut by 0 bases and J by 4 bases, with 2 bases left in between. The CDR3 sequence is CASSLEYEQYF. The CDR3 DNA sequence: TGCGCCAGCAGCTTGGAATACGAGCAGTACTTC.

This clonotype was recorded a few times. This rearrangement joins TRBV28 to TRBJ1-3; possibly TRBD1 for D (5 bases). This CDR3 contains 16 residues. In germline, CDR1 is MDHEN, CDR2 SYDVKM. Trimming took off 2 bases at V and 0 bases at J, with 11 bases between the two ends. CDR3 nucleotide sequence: TGTGCCAGCAGTTTACCGGACACATACTCTGGAAACACCATATATTTT. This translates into CASSLPDTYSGNTIYF.

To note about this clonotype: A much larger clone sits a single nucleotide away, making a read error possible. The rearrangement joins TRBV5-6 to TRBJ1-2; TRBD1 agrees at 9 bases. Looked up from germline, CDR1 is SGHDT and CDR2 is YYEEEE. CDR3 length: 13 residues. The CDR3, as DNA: TGTGCCATCAGCGTAGGACAGGGGTATGGCTACACCTTC. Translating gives CAISVGQGYGYTF.

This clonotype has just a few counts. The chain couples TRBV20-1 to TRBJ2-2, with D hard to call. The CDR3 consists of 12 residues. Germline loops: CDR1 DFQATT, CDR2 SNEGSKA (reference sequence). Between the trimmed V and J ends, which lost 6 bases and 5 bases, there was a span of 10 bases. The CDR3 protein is CSANWGTGELFF. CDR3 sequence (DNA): TGCAGTGCCAACTGGGGAACCGGGGAGCTGTTTTTT.

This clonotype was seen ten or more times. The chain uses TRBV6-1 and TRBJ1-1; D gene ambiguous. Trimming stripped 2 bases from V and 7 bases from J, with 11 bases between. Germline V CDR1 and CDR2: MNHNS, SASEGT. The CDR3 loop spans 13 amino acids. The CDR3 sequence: CASSEQAGFEAFF. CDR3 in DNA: TGTGCCAGCAGTGAACAGGCGGGGTTTGAAGCTTTCTTT.

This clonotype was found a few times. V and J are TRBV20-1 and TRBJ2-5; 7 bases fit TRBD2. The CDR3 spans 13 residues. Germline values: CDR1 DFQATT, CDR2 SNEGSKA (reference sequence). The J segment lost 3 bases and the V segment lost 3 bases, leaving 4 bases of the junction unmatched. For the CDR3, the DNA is TGCAGTGCTAGGAGCGGGGAGAAAGAGACCCAGTACTTC. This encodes CSARSGEKETQYF.

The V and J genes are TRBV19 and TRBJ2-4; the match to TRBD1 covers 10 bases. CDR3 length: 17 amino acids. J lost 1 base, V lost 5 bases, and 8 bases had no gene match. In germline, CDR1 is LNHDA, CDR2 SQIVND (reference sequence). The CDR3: CASSPGQGRRAKNIQYF. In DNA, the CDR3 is TGTGCCAGTAGTCCGGGACAGGGGAGGCGGGCCAAAAACATTCAGTACTTC.

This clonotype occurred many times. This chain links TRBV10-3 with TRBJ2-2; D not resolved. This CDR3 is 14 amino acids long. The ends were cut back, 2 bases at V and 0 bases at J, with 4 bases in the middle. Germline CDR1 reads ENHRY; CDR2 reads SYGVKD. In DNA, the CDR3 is TGTGCCATCAGTGAGGTAACGAACACCGGGGAGCTGTTTTTT. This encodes CAISEVTNTGELFF.

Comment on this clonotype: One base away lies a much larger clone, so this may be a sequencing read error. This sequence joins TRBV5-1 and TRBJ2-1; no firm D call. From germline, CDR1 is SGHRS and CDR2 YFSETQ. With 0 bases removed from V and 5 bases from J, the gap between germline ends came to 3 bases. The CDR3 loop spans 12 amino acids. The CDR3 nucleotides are TGCGCCAGCAGCTTGGAGGACAATGAGCAGTTCTTC. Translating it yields CASSLEDNEQFF.

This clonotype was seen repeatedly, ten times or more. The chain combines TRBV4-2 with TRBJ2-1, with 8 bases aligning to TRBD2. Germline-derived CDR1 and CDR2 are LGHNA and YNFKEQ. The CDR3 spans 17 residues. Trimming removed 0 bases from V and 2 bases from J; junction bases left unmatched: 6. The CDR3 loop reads CASSQDRAGGAYNEQFF. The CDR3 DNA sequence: TGTGCCAGCAGCCAAGATCGGGCGGGAGGCGCCTACAATGAGCAGTTCTTC.

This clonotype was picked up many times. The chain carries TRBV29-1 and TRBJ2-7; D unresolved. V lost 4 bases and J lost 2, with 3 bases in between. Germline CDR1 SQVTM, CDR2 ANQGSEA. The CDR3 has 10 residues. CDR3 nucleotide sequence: TGCAGCGTTGTAACCTACGAGCAGTACTTC. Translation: CSVVTYEQYF.

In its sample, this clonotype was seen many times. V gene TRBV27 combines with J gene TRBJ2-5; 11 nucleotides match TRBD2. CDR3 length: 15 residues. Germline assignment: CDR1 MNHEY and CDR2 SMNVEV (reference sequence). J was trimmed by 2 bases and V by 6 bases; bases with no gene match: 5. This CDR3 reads CASRRLAGRQETQYF. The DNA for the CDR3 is TGTGCCAGCAGACGACTAGCGGGACGTCAAGAGACCCAGTACTTC.

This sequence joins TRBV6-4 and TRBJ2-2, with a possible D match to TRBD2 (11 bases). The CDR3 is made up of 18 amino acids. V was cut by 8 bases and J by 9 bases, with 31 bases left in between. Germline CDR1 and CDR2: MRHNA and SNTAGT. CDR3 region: CASSGTGVTSGSSRELFF. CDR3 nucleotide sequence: TGTGCCAGCTCGGGGACAGGGGTAACTAGCGGGAGTTCCCGGGAGCTGTTTTTT.